The 27 T cell receptor beta chains below come from one sample, sequenced in a study of T cells in localized non-small cell lung cancer. The protocol was immunoSEQ multiplex PCR, while the TCRdb copy is restricted to in-frame clones and leaves out a portion. The data hold about 53,000 clones, with approximately 80% observed a single time. Sequencing used peripheral blood mononuclear cells, obtained before any cancer treatment. These receptors were taken from a man aged 35 to 70 with stage III lung adenocarcinoma.

This clone was seen a handful of times. V and J are TRBV2 and TRBJ1-2, with 7 positions matching TRBD1. J was trimmed by 5 bases and V by 7 bases; bases with no gene match: 7. The germline V gene has CDR1 SNHLY and CDR2 FYNNEI. The CDR3 runs to 13 residues. CDR3 protein: CASTSTGTYGYTF. CDR3 coding DNA: TGTGCCAGCACTTCGACAGGGACATATGGCTACACCTTC. Combining the CDR3 with reference TRBV2 and TRBJ1-2 gives the whole variable domain EPEVTQTPSHQVTQMGQEVILRCVPISNHLYFYWYRQILGQKVEFLVSFYNNEISEKSEIFDDQFSVERPDGSNFTLKIRSTKLEDSAMYFCASTSTGTYGYTFGSGTRLTVV.

The genes are TRBV2 and TRBJ1-1; D remains unclear. Germline V gives CDR1 SNHLY, CDR2 FYNNEI. The CDR3 runs 13 residues. The V end lost 6 bases, the J end lost 5 bases, and 13 bases lay between the germline ends. CDR3 sequence: CASSAFERTEAFF. CDR3 DNA: TGTGCCAGCAGCGCCTTCGAGCGGACTGAAGCTTTCTTT.

The rearrangement links TRBV7-3 to TRBJ2-7; possible D gene TRBD2, 6 bases. V lost 2 bases and J lost 2, with 13 bases in between. CDR1 SGHTA and CDR2 FQGTGA come from the germline V gene. This CDR3 region has 15 residues. The CDR3 here is CASSLYLGEAYEQYF. In nucleotides, the CDR3 is TGTGCCAGCAGCTTATACTTAGGGGAGGCCTACGAGCAGTACTTC.

This clone occurred a few times. The V and J genes are TRBV15 and TRBJ2-3, with D unclear. The V and J ends lost 0 bases and 4 bases respectively, with 5 bases between them. This CDR3 region has 13 residues. Germline V CDR1 and CDR2: LNHNV, YYDKDF (reference sequence). The CDR3, as DNA: TGTGCCACCAGCAGAGATCTATCAGATACGCAGTATTTT. This gives the protein CATSRDLSDTQYF. Variable domain in full (rest from reference TRBV15 and TRBJ2-3): DAMVIQNPRYQVTQFGKPVTLSCSQTLNHNVMYWYQQKSSQAPKLLFHYYDKDFNNEADTPDNFQSRRPNTSFCFLDIRSPGLGDTAMYLCATSRDLSDTQYFGPGTRLTVL.

The rearrangement uses TRBV19 and TRBJ1-3; D ambiguous. The CDR3 totals 13 residues. CDR1 LNHDA and CDR2 SQIVND come from the germline V gene (reference sequence). The V end lost 7 bases, the J end lost 4 bases, and 11 bases lay between the germline ends. The CDR3 region is CASTFGAGNTIYF. The CDR3 nucleotides read TGTGCCAGTACCTTCGGAGCGGGAAACACCATATATTTT.

The CDR3, as DNA: TGTGCCAGCAGCTCGGAATTAATAGCGGGGAACCCCTACGAGCAGTACTTC. Residues: CASSSELIAGNPYEQYF. This chain uses TRBV11-2 with TRBJ2-7; 8 positions match TRBD2. The J segment lost 2 bases and the V segment lost 4 bases, leaving 13 bases of the junction unmatched. CDR1 is SGHAT and CDR2 is FQNNGV in the germline V gene. This CDR3 has 17 residues.

The V call is TRBV27, the J call TRBJ2-5, with D uncertain. Trimming left V 5 bases short and J 5 bases short, with 9 bases between. This CDR3 is built from 12 residues. Germline CDR1 reads MNHEY; CDR2 reads SMNVEV (reference sequence). The DNA for the CDR3 is TGTGCCAGCAGTCCGAACGGGGAGACCCAGTACTTC. Protein: CASSPNGETQYF.

The gene calls are TRBV7-9 and TRBJ2-1; D is possibly TRBD1 (5 bases). CDR1 and CDR2 from the germline V gene are SEHNR and FQNEAQ (reference sequence). The CDR3 covers 12 residues. V gave up 4 bases and J gave up 7 bases, with 8 bases separating them. The CDR3: CASSSTGNEQFF. The CDR3 DNA is TGTGCCAGCAGCTCTACAGGAAATGAGCAGTTCTTC.

The rearrangement links TRBV5-1 to TRBJ1-2, with 8 positions matching TRBD1. J gave up 5 bases and V 4 bases, and 7 bases lay outside the gene matches. Germline V CDR1 and CDR2: SGHRS, YFSETQ. The CDR3 extends over 14 amino acids. The CDR3 here is CASSVTGAAYGYTF. The CDR3, as DNA: TGCGCCAGCAGCGTGACAGGGGCCGCTTATGGCTACACCTTC.

This chain links TRBV2 with TRBJ1-1, with TRBD1 as a possible D gene (5 bases). The CDR3 extends over 14 amino acids. CDR1 is SNHLY and CDR2 is FYNNEI in the germline V gene. With 8 bases removed from V and 0 bases from J, the gap between germline ends came to 13 bases. CDR3: CASGAGFMNTEAFF. The CDR3 nucleotides are TGTGCCAGCGGGGCAGGCTTCATGAACACTGAAGCTTTCTTT.

This sequence joins TRBV6-1 and TRBJ2-7; 8 bases line up with TRBD1. Germline assignment: CDR1 MNHNS and CDR2 SASEGT. The CDR3 loop spans 15 amino acids. V gave up 2 bases and J gave up 6 bases; unmatched junction bases: 9. The CDR3 DNA follows: TGTGCCAGCAGTGAAATCTGGACAGGGAATGGCGAGCAGTACTTC. It translates to CASSEIWTGNGEQYF.

The V call is TRBV19, the J call TRBJ1-3; D not certain. The V end lost 7 bases, the J end lost 4 bases, and 11 bases lay between the germline ends. CDR1 and CDR2 from the germline V gene are LNHDA and SQIVND (reference sequence). The CDR3 covers 13 residues. CDR3 amino acids: CASTHRSGNTIYF. CDR3 coding DNA: TGTGCCAGTACCCATAGATCCGGAAACACCATATATTTT.

This chain joins TRBV6-5 and TRBJ2-2; D tentatively reads TRBD1 or TRBD2 (5 bases each). The germline V and J ends were trimmed by 6 bases and 9 bases, with 14 bases remaining between them. CDR3 length: 13 amino acids. The V gene's germline CDR1 is MNHEY and CDR2 SVGAGI. The CDR3 sequence is CASRGTGFRELFF. CDR3 in DNA: TGTGCCAGCAGGGGGACGGGTTTTAGGGAGCTGTTTTTT.

The CDR3 here is CASSMEGSGYTF. The CDR3 nucleotides are TGTGCCAGTAGTATGGAGGGGTCTGGCTACACCTTC. The chain joins TRBV19 to TRBJ1-2; a weak D match, TRBD1 (5 bases). Trimming stripped 3 bases from V and 7 bases from J, with 9 bases between. The CDR3 is 12 residues long. Looked up from germline, CDR1 is LNHDA and CDR2 is SQIVND (reference sequence).

This rearrangement joins TRBV15 to TRBJ1-4; possible D gene TRBD1, 5 bases. This CDR3 region has 14 residues. Germline V gene lookup returns CDR1 LNHNV and CDR2 YYDKDF (reference sequence). The V and J ends lost 0 bases and 7 bases respectively, with 9 bases between them. As DNA, the CDR3 is TGTGCCACCAGCAGAGACAGGGCTCCTGAAAAACTGTTTTTT. It codes for CATSRDRAPEKLFF.

The chain uses TRBV4-1 and TRBJ2-3, with TRBD2 as a possible D gene (5 bases). V was pared by 0 bases and J by 2 bases, with 12 bases between. Germline CDR1 is MGHRA and CDR2 is YSYEKL. This CDR3 is built from 16 residues. The CDR3 sequence: CASSQERGLDTDTQYF. The CDR3, as DNA: TGCGCCAGCAGCCAAGAACGTGGACTTGACACAGATACGCAGTATTTT.

The rearrangement uses TRBV10-1 and TRBJ2-1, with D possibly TRBD1 on 6 matching bases. With 5 bases removed from V and 6 bases from J, the gap between germline ends came to 8 bases. Germline CDR1 reads WNHNN; CDR2 reads SYGVQD (reference sequence). This CDR3 region has 12 residues. CDR3 amino acids: CASSMDSNEQFF. DNA for the CDR3: TGCGCCAGCAGTATGGACAGCAATGAGCAGTTCTTC.

This clone was seen once. The J gene is TRBJ2-1, the V gene TRBV7-2; D is perhaps TRBD2 (5 bases). V was trimmed by 5 bases and J by 10 bases, leaving 15 bases between them. Germline-derived CDR1 and CDR2 are SGHTA and FQGNSA. The CDR3 totals 13 residues. CDR3 coding DNA: TGTGCCAGCAGCGCCGGGGTAGCGCGGGAGCAGTTCTTC. Translation: CASSAGVAREQFF.

The chain couples TRBV5-1 to TRBJ2-7; D gene unclear. CDR3 length equals 14 residues. CDR1 and CDR2 (germline): SGHRS, YFSETQ. V was pared by 4 bases and J by 0 bases, with 11 bases between. The CDR3 here is CASSQPGASYEQYF. The CDR3 bases are TGCGCCAGCAGCCAGCCGGGTGCCTCCTACGAGCAGTACTTC.

This chain joins TRBV10-2 and TRBJ2-7; D may correspond to TRBD1 or TRBD2 (5 bases each). The CDR3 contains 14 residues. Trimming left V 6 bases short and J 3 bases short, with 15 bases between. Germline lookup yields CDR1 WSHSY and CDR2 SAAADI. CDR3 in amino acids: CASRSPGTNYEQYF. The CDR3 DNA sequence: TGCGCCAGCAGATCTCCCGGGACGAACTACGAGCAGTACTTC.

V and J are TRBV9 and TRBJ2-3; 9 nucleotides agree with TRBD2. CDR3 length: 16 residues. Trimming at V came to 0 bases and at J to 4 bases, leaving 6 bases not matched to a gene. Looked up from germline, CDR1 is SGDLS and CDR2 is YYNGEE. CDR3 nucleotides: TGTGCCAGCAGCGTAGTAGGCGGGAGGGCCGCAGATACGCAGTATTTT. Translation: CASSVVGGRAADTQYF.

The chain recombines TRBV5-5 with TRBJ1-1; 8 nucleotides agree with TRBD1. Trimming at V came to 0 bases and at J to 4 bases, leaving 5 bases not matched to a gene. The CDR3 is 15 residues long. CDR1 and CDR2 from the germline V gene are SGHKS and YYEKEE (reference sequence). Here the CDR3 DNA reads TGTGCCAGCAGCTTGGGGACAGGGTGGGGCACTGAAGCTTTCTTT. This sequence encodes CASSLGTGWGTEAFF.

V usage is TRBV28 and J usage is TRBJ1-2, with a possible D match to TRBD1 (5 bases). V lost 4 bases and J 8 bases, leaving 14 bases between the germline ends. CDR1 and CDR2 from the germline V gene are MDHEN and SYDVKM. The CDR3 has 13 residues. As DNA, the CDR3 is TGTGCCAGCAGTTGGTCTCGGGGCGAGGGCTACACCTTC. Protein: CASSWSRGEGYTF.

This clone came up once. The chain recombines TRBV6-6 with TRBJ2-7; tentative D call: TRBD1 (7 bases). Trimming removed 6 bases from V and 3 bases from J, with 21 bases in between. Germline values: CDR1 MNHNY, CDR2 SVGAGI (reference sequence). The CDR3 consists of 16 residues. Here the CDR3 DNA reads TGTGCCAGCAGCCCCACGGGAGCAGGGGGACTCTACGAGCAGTACTTC. Residues: CASSPTGAGGLYEQYF.

The table lists this clone with a count of one. This same CDR3 is encoded by further DNA sequences in the sample. The chain links TRBV19 to TRBJ1-2; a weak D match, TRBD1 (5 bases). Germline-derived CDR1 and CDR2 are LNHDA and SQIVND (reference sequence). This CDR3 is built from 13 residues. Trimming shortened V by 3 bases and J by 4 bases, and 9 bases separated the two germline ends. The CDR3 reads CASSITGGYGYTF. CDR3 DNA sequence: TGTGCCAGTAGTATCACAGGCGGCTATGGCTACACCTTC.

The gene calls are TRBV30 and TRBJ1-2; D remains ambiguous. CDR1 GTSNPN and CDR2 SVGIG come from the germline V gene (reference sequence). This CDR3 contains 12 residues. V lost 3 bases and J 4 bases, leaving 9 bases between the germline ends. CDR3: CAWRSQLYGYTF. The CDR3 DNA is TGTGCCTGGAGGTCACAGCTCTATGGCTACACCTTC.

The chain carries TRBV5-8 and TRBJ1-5; D not resolved. The length of the CDR3 is 14 residues. With 3 bases removed from V and 0 bases from J, the gap between germline ends came to 7 bases. Germline V CDR1 and CDR2: SGHTS, YDEGEE. CDR3 in amino acids: CASSSQVSNQPQHF. The CDR3 DNA is TGTGCCAGCAGCTCTCAAGTTAGCAATCAGCCCCAGCATTTT.